This T cell receptor beta chain was found in a study of memory CD4+ T cells and cytomegalovirus serostatus. The sort gate was single viable CD3+CD4+CD8-CD45RO+ cells for memory CD4+ T cells. Serum IgG to CMV pp150, pp28, p38 and p52 defined serostatus. The CDR3 totals 13 residues. Per germline, CDR1 SNHLY and CDR2 FYNNEI. Trimming removed 6 bases from V and 6 bases from J; junction bases left unmatched: 5. Method: immunoSEQ multiplex PCR; TCRdb's copy keeps in-frame clones and lacks some. The sample includes fewer than 75,000 clones, 70% to 80% of them seen just once. The chain uses TRBV2 and TRBJ2-1; 7 positions match TRBD1. Sequenced sample: memory CD4+ T cells from blood. The receptor was derived from an adult in good health and CMV-seronegative. CDR3 residues: CASSRQGINEQFF. The DNA of the CDR3 is TGTGCCAGCAGCAGACAGGGAATCAATGAGCAGTTCTTC.